This T cell receptor (beta chain) appears in the sequencing data of a study of T cell repertoires in cytomegalovirus infection. For the study at large: Both a matching HLA type and CMV infection were indicated by public TCR beta signatures.

The CDR3 is made up of 16 amino acids. CDR1 and CDR2 (germline): SGHTA, FQGNSA. The V and J ends lost 1 base and 5 bases respectively, with 17 bases between them. Regarding this clonotype: What it recognizes is unknown.

MiXCR was run by TCRdb on the reads, yielding one entry per CDR3 protein. The sample lists approximately 71,000 distinct CDR3 sequences; over 3.5% were seen once. Study results and limitations: Accumulated public TCR beta family frequency recognized individuals carrying CMV together with the relevant HLA. Across the ex vivo response, the dominant clonotypes were HLA-C-restricted CMV-specific TCR beta clonotypes.

The sequence was obtained from a human donor in good health (CMV status not recorded). Some clones in this sample may be carry-over from other donors' samples. V usage is TRBV7-2 and J usage is TRBJ1-1, with D perhaps matching TRBD1 (5 bases). The sample taken for sequencing was PBMCs. DNA of the CDR3: TGTGCCAGCAGCTTAGGGGGCCTGGGGGGAGGGACTGAAGCTTTCTTT. Its translation: CASSLGGLGGGTEAFF. Full variable domain (rest looked up from reference TRBV7-2 and TRBJ1-1): GAGVSQSPSNKVTEKGKDVELRCDPISGHTALYWYRQSLGQGLEFLIYFQGNSAPDKSGLPSDRFSAERTGGSVSTLTIQRTQQEDSAVYLCASSLGGLGGGTEAFFGQGTRLTVV.